Below, 25 T cell receptor beta chains from the same sample are listed, as sequenced in a study of blood T cell repertoires in COVID-19 (TCRdb year 2020). Library preparation used the immunoSEQ multiplex PCR assay. In TCRdb, the immuneACCESS table is reduced to in-frame sequences with V and J assigned. These tables do not hold every clone; where another copy was compared, an unresolved V gene accounts for under half, and the others remain unexplained. This sample holds 300,000 to 400,000 clones; around 90% were observed only once. The ten largest clones take up roughly 3.5% of the sample. Sequenced input: peripheral blood. These receptors were obtained from a woman under 30 who had recovered from COVID-19.

The chain combines TRBV4-1 with TRBJ1-1; 7 nucleotides match TRBD1. CDR1 is MGHRA, CDR2 YSYEKL, per germline. After removal of 6 bases from V and 2 bases from J, the junction contained 12 bases not matched to a gene. This CDR3 is 16 amino acids long. The CDR3 DNA reads as TGCGCCAGCAGGCCGGCAGGGGGGCGAACAAACACTGAAGCTTTCTTT. This codes for CASRPAGGRTNTEAFF.

The chain is built from TRBV4-3 and TRBJ2-1; D is uncertain. Germline V gene lookup returns CDR1 LGHNA and CDR2 YSLEER. There are 12 residues in the CDR3. Trimming removed 1 base at V and 9 bases at J, with 7 bases between. The CDR3, as DNA: TGCGCCAGCAGCCAAGGTCGTAGTGAGCAGTTCTTC. Translating gives CASSQGRSEQFF.

CDR3 loop: CASSDAQGYEQFF. CDR3 bases: TGTGCCAGCAGTGACGCCCAGGGGTATGAGCAGTTCTTC. The chain carries TRBV6-1 and TRBJ2-1, with D perhaps matching TRBD1 (6 bases). The CDR3 covers 13 residues. Per germline, CDR1 MNHNS and CDR2 SASEGT. The germline V and J ends were trimmed by 3 bases and 8 bases, with 11 bases remaining between them.

V gene TRBV27 combines with J gene TRBJ2-5; tentative D call: TRBD2 (5 bases). In germline, CDR1 is MNHEY, CDR2 SMNVEV (reference sequence). V lost 7 bases and J lost 2, with 14 bases in between. The CDR3 totals 14 residues. CDR3 in DNA: TGTGCCAGCATAATACTAGGCAGTCAAGAGACCCAGTACTTC. The encoded protein is CASIILGSQETQYF.

The gene calls are TRBV5-6 and TRBJ1-1, with D unresolved. The CDR3 extends over 14 amino acids. Germline V gene sequence: CDR1 SGHDT, CDR2 YYEEEE. V was pared by 1 base and J by 1 base, with 8 bases between. CDR3: CASSLISGNTEAFF. The CDR3 DNA sequence: TGTGCCAGCAGCTTGATATCGGGGAACACTGAAGCTTTCTTT.

This chain connects TRBV15 to TRBJ2-7; 7 bases line up with TRBD2. The CDR3 runs 16 residues. V was pared by 1 base and J by 2 bases, with 8 bases of the junction left unmatched. Germline values: CDR1 LNHNV, CDR2 YYDKDF (reference sequence). In nucleotides, the CDR3 is TGTGCCACCAGCAGAGGACAGCGGGATGGGGCCTACGAGCAGTACGTC. Its protein product is CATSRGQRDGAYEQYV.

CDR3 loop: CASSFTSPNYNEQFF. CDR3 coding DNA: TGTGCCAGCAGCTTCACTAGCCCAAACTACAATGAGCAGTTCTTC. The chain has TRBV7-8 and TRBJ2-1; D may be TRBD2 (6 bases). V was shortened by 3 bases and J by 3 bases, with 12 bases between the two germline ends. The CDR3 is 15 amino acids. Germline V gene lookup returns CDR1 SGHVS and CDR2 FQNEAQ. Full variable domain (rest looked up from reference TRBV7-8 and TRBJ2-1): GAGVSQSPRYKVAKRGQDVALRCDPISGHVSLFWYQQALGQGPEFLTYFQNEAQLDKSGLPSDRFFAERPEGSVSTLKIQRTQQEDSAVYLCASSFTSPNYNEQFFGPGTRLTVL.

In its sample, this clone was seen once. V is TRBV7-9 and J is TRBJ1-2; 12 bases fit TRBD1. Trimming removed 5 bases from V and 8 bases from J; junction bases left unmatched: 6. Germline assignment: CDR1 SEHNR and CDR2 FQNEAQ (reference sequence). The length of the CDR3 is 14 residues. CDR3 protein: CASSKGTGGLGYTF. The CDR3 DNA reads as TGTGCCAGCAGCAAAGGGACAGGGGGCCTAGGCTACACCTTC. The variable domain in full, completed from reference TRBV7-9 and TRBJ1-2, reads DTGVSQNPRHKITKRGQNVTFRCDPISEHNRLYWYRQTLGQGPEFLTYFQNEAQLEKSRLLSDRFSAERPKGSFSTLEIQRTEQGDSAMYLCASSKGTGGLGYTFGSGTRLTVV.

The chain has TRBV4-3 and TRBJ1-1; tentative D call: TRBD1 (6 bases). The length of the CDR3 is 13 residues. Germline V gene sequence: CDR1 LGHNA, CDR2 YSLEER. The germline V and J ends were trimmed by 5 bases and 2 bases, with 9 bases remaining between them. The chain's CDR3 is CASSGGGNTEAFF. In DNA form, the CDR3 reads TGCGCCAGCAGCGGCGGGGGCAACACTGAAGCTTTCTTT.

The J gene is TRBJ2-2, the V gene TRBV5-4, with 13 bases identical to TRBD2. The V gene's germline CDR1 is SGHNT and CDR2 YYREEE (reference sequence). The CDR3 is 20 amino acids. The V gene end was trimmed by 4 bases and the J gene end by 2 bases; junction bases not matched to a gene: 14. The CDR3 loop reads CASSRGGVLAGGLNTGELFF. The CDR3 nucleotides are TGTGCCAGCAGCCGGGGGGGAGTACTAGCGGGAGGGCTTAACACCGGGGAGCTGTTTTTT.

The V and J genes are TRBV12-3 or TRBV12-4 and TRBJ2-3; TRBD1 might be the D (6 bases). Between the trimmed V and J ends, which lost 6 bases and 4 bases, there was a span of 11 bases. CDR3 length equals 13 residues. CDR3 residues: CASSSRQADTQYF. The CDR3 region has the DNA TGTGCCAGCAGCTCCAGACAGGCAGATACGCAGTATTTT.

The chain uses TRBV19 and TRBJ1-2, with D tentatively TRBD1 (6 bases). Germline CDR1 and CDR2: LNHDA and SQIVND (reference sequence). CDR3 length: 14 residues. The germline V and J ends were trimmed by 1 base and 6 bases, with 12 bases remaining between them. CDR3 residues: CASSIGQGNHGYTF. For the CDR3, the DNA is TGTGCCAGTAGTATAGGGCAGGGGAATCATGGCTACACCTTC.

This chain joins TRBV18 and TRBJ2-7; TRBD2 is a possible D gene (6 bases). The V gene's germline CDR1 is KGHSH and CDR2 LQKENI. The V and J ends lost 4 bases and 1 base respectively, with 11 bases between them. The CDR3 totals 14 residues. The CDR3 coding sequence is TGTGCCAGCTCACGTATGCGGGATTCCTACGAGCAGTACGTC. This gives the protein CASSRMRDSYEQYV.

CDR3 sequence: CASSTGGNEQFF. In DNA form, the CDR3 reads TGTGCCAGCAGTACAGGGGGCAATGAGCAGTTCTTC. The genes are TRBV3-1 (or the pseudogene TRBV3-2) and TRBJ2-1; 8 bases align to TRBD1. The J segment lost 6 bases and the V segment lost 6 bases, leaving 1 base of the junction unmatched. The CDR3 contains 12 residues. Germline V gives CDR1 LGHDT, CDR2 YNNKEL (reference sequence).

In this sample, this clone turned up once. The gene calls are TRBV19 and TRBJ1-5, with a tentative D call TRBD1 (5 bases). Germline CDR1 is LNHDA and CDR2 is SQIVND (reference sequence). The CDR3 length is 15 residues. V was shortened by 2 bases and J by 2 bases, with 10 bases between the two germline ends. DNA for the CDR3: TGTGCCAGTAGTATAACAGGCACAGGCAATCAGCCCCAGCATTTT. Translating gives CASSITGTGNQPQHF.

CDR3 protein: CATATGGNTGELFF. CDR3 DNA sequence: TGTGCCACGGCGACAGGGGGGAACACCGGGGAGCTGTTTTTT. The chain joins TRBV11-3 to TRBJ2-2; 9 bases agree with TRBD1. Germline assignment: CDR1 SGHNT and CDR2 YENEEA. This CDR3 is built from 14 residues. The trim removed 10 bases at V and 1 base at J, leaving 4 bases unmatched.

V is TRBV6-2 or TRBV6-3 and J is TRBJ2-1; the D gene is possibly TRBD2 (5 bases). The length of the CDR3 is 16 residues. V was clipped by 2 bases and J by 0 bases, with 11 bases between them. The germline V gene encodes CDR1 MNHEY and CDR2 SVGEGT. CDR3 DNA sequence: TGTGCCAGCAGTTACCGGACTCACCTCTCCTACAATGAGCAGTTCTTC. Translation gives CASSYRTHLSYNEQFF.

This chain links TRBV6-5 with TRBJ1-1; D is undetermined. The CDR3 runs 13 residues. Germline-derived CDR1 and CDR2 are MNHEY and SVGAGI. Trimming took 4 bases from V and 7 from J, leaving 13 bases between them. CDR3 residues: CASSSWVWSEAFF. The CDR3 region has the DNA TGTGCCAGCAGTTCTTGGGTGTGGAGTGAAGCTTTCTTT.

This clone was picked up one time. The chain combines TRBV29-1 with TRBJ2-1; perhaps TRBD2 as D (6 bases). Trimming removed 1 base from V and 0 bases from J, with 10 bases in between. CDR3 length equals 15 residues. Germline V lookup: CDR1 SQVTM, CDR2 ANQGSEA. The CDR3 DNA sequence: TGCAGCGTTGAAGGAGGAGGGAGCTCCTACAATGAGCAGTTCTTC. Protein sequence: CSVEGGGSSYNEQFF.

The chain is built from TRBV11-3 and TRBJ2-1, with 8 bases aligning to TRBD2. The CDR3 has 13 amino acids. Germline CDR1 SGHNT, CDR2 YENEEA. Losses at the gene ends were 5 bases for V and 6 bases for J; bases not matched to a gene: 3. The CDR3 protein is CASSRLALNEQFF. The CDR3 coding sequence is TGTGCCAGCAGCCGACTAGCGCTCAATGAGCAGTTCTTC.

V is TRBV7-9 and J is TRBJ1-1; D may be TRBD1 (6 bases). V was pared by 3 bases and J by 0 bases, with 8 bases between. The CDR3 runs 14 residues. Germline V lookup: CDR1 SEHNR, CDR2 FQNEAQ (reference sequence). The CDR3 DNA follows: TGTGCCAGCAGCTTTGGGACATTGAACACTGAAGCTTTCTTT. Translating it yields CASSFGTLNTEAFF.

The CDR3 DNA sequence: TGTGCCAGCAGACCACCGGGACTAGCTGCCGAGCAGTACGTC. Residues: CASRPPGLAAEQYV. The rearrangement uses TRBV6-5 and TRBJ2-7; 9 positions agree with TRBD2. Germline V CDR1 and CDR2: MNHEY, SVGAGI. The CDR3 extends over 14 amino acids. V lost 6 bases and J lost 6; bases outside the gene matches: 9.

The V gene is TRBV6-5, the J gene TRBJ1-2; the D is unclear. Germline assignment: CDR1 MNHEY and CDR2 SVGAGI. This CDR3 region has 14 residues. The V end was cut by 4 bases, the J end by 4 bases, with 13 bases between. CDR3 DNA: TGTGCCAGCAGTTGGGCAAAGAGAGCCTATGGCTACACCTTC. Protein: CASSWAKRAYGYTF.

CDR3 DNA sequence: TGTGCCAGCAGCTTAGGAGGCTCCTACGAGCAGTACGTC. It yields the protein CASSLGGSYEQYV. The chain combines TRBV11-2 with TRBJ2-7, with D unresolved. CDR3 length equals 13 residues. Looked up from germline, CDR1 is SGHAT and CDR2 is FQNNGV. Trimming pared 1 base from V and 0 bases from J, leaving 4 bases between.

The V and J genes are TRBV27 and TRBJ2-1; 7 positions agree with TRBD1. The V segment lost 8 bases and the J segment 5 bases; nucleotides outside the gene matches: 24. This CDR3 has 19 amino acids. Germline lookup yields CDR1 MNHEY and CDR2 SMNVEV (reference sequence). DNA of the CDR3: TGTGCCAGCTCTCGGAGACAGGGCGGAGGCGTGAAGGTGGACAATGAGCAGTTCTTC. This sequence encodes CASSRRQGGGVKVDNEQFF.